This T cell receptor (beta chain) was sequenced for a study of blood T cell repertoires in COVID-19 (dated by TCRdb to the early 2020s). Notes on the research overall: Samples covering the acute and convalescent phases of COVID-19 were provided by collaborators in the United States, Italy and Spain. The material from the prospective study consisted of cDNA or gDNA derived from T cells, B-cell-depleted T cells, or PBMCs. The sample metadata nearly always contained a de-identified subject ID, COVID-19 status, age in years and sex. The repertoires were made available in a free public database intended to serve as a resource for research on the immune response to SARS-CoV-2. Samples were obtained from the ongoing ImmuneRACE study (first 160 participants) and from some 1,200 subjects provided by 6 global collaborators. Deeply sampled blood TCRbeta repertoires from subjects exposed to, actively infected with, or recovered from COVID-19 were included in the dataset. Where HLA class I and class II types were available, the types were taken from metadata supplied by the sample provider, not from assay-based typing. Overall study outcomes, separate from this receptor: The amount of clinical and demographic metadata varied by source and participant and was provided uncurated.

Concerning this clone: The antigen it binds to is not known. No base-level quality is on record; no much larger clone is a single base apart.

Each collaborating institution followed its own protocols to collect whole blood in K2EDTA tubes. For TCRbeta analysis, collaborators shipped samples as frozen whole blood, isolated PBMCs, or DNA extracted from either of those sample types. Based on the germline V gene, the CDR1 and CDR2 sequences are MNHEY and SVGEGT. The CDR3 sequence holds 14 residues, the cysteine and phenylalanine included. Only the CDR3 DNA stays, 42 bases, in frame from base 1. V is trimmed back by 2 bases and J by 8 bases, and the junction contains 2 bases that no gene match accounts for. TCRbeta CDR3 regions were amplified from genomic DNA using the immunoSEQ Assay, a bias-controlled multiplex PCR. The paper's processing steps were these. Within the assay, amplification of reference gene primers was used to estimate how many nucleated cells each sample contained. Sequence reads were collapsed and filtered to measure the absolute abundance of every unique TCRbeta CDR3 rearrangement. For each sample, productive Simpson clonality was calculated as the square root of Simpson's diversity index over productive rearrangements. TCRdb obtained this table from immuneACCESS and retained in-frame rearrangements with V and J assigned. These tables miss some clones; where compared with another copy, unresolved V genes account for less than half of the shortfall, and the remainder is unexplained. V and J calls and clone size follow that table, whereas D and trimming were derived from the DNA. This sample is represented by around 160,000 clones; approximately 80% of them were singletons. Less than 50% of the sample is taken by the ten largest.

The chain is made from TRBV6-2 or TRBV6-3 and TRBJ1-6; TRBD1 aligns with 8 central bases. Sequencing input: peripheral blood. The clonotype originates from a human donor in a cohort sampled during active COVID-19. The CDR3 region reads CASSYPGGYSPLHF. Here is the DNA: TGTGCCAGCAGTTACCCAGGGGGCTATTCACCCCTCCACTTT.